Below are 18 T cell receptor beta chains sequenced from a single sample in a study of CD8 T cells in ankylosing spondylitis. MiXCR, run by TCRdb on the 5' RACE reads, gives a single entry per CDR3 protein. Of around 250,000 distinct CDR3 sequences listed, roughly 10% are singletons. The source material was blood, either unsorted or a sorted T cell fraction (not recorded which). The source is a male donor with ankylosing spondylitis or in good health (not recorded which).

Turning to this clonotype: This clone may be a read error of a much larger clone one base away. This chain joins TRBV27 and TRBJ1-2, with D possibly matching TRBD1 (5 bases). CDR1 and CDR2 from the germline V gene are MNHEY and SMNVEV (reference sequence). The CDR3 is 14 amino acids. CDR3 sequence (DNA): TGTGTCAGCAGTCACCAGGGTGGTGTGGAGGGCTACACCTTC. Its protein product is CVSSHQGGVEGYTF.

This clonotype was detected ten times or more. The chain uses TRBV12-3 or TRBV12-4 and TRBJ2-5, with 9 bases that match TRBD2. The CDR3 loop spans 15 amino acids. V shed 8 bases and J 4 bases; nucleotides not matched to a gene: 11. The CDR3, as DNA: TGTGCCAGCGCCGGACTAGCGACCTTGAGAGAGACCCAGTACTTC. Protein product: CASAGLATLRETQYF.

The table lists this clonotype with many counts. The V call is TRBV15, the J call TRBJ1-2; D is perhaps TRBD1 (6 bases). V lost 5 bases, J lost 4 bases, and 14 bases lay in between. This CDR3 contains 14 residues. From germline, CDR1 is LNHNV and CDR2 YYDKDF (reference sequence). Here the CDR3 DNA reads TGTGCCACCAGCCCCTGGACAGAAACCTATGGCTACACCTTC. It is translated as CATSPWTETYGYTF.

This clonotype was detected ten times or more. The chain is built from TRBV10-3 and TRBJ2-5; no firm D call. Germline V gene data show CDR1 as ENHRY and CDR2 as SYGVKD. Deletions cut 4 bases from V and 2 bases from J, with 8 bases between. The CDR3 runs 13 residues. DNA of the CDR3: TGTGCCATCAGTGGTGGGTTACAAGAGACCCAGTACTTC. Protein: CAISGGLQETQYF.

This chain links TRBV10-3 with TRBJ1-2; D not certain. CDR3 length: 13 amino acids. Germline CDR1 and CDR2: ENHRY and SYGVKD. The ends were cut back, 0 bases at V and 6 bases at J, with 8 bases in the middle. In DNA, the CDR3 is TGTGCCATCAGTGAGTCGACTGGGGATGGCTACACCTTC. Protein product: CAISESTGDGYTF.

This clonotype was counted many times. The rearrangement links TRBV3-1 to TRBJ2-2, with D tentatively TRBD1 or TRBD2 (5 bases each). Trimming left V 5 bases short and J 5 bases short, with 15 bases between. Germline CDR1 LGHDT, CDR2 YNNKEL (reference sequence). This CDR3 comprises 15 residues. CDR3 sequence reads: CASSYGTPRTGELFF. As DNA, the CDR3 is TGTGCCAGCAGCTATGGGACCCCAAGAACCGGGGAGCTGTTTTTT.

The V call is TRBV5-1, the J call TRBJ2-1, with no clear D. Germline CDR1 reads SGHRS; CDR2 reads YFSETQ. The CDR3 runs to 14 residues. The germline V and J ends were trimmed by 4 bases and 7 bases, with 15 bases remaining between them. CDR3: CASSPTLSVNEQFF. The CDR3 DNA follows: TGCGCCAGCAGCCCAACCTTGTCCGTAAATGAGCAGTTCTTC.

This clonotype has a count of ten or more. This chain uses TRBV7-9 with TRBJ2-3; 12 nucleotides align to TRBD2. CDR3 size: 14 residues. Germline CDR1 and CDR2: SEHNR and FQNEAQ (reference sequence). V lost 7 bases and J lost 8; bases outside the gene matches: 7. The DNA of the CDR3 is TGTGCCAGCACCAAGACTAGCGGGGGCCTTACGCAGTATTTT. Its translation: CASTKTSGGLTQYF.

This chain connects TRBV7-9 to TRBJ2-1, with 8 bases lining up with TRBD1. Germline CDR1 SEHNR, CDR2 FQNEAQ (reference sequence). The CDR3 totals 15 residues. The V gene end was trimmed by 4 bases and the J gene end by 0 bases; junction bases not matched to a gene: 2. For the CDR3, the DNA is TGTGCCAGCAGCTACACAGGGGGCTCCTACAATGAGCAGTTCTTC. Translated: CASSYTGGSYNEQFF.

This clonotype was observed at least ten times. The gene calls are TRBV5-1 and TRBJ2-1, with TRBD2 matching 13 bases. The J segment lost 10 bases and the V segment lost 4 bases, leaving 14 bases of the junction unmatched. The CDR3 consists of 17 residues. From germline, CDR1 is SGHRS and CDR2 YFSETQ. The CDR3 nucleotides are TGCGCCAGCAGCCTGTGGACAGTCGGGACTAGCGGGAAGGAGCAGTTCTTC. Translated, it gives CASSLWTVGTSGKEQFF.

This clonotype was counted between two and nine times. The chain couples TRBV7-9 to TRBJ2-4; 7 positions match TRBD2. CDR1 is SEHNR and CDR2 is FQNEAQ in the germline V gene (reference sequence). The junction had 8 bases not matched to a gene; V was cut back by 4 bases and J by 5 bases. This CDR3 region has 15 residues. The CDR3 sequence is CASSSSGLIENIQYF. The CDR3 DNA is TGTGCCAGCAGCTCGTCGGGACTAATAGAAAACATTCAGTACTTC.

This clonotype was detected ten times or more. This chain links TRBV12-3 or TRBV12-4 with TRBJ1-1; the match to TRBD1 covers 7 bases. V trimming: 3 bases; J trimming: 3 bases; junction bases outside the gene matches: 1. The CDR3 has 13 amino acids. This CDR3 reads CASSLTGYTEAFF. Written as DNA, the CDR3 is TGTGCCAGCAGTTTGACAGGGTACACTGAAGCTTTCTTT.

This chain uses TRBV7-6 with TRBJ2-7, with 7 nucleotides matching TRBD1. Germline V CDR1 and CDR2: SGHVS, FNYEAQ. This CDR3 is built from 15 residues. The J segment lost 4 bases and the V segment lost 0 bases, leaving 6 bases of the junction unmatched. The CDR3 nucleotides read TGTGCCAGCAGCTTAGCTTTAAGGGGGCGATACGAGCAGTACTTC. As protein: CASSLALRGRYEQYF.

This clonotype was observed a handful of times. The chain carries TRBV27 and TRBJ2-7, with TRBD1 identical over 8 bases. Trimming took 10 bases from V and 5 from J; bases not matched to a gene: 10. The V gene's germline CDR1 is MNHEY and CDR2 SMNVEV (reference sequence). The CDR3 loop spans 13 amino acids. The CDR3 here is CATQGQGRNEQYF. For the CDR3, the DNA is TGTGCCACCCAAGGACAGGGAAGGAACGAGCAGTACTTC.

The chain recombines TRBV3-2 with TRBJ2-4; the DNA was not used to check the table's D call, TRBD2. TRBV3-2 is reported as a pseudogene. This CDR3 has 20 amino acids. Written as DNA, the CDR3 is TGTGCCTCCACCCAAGATACCCGGGGACTTCCTCGGTTAGCCAAAAACATTCAGTACTTC. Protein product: CASTQDTRGLPRLAKNIQYF.

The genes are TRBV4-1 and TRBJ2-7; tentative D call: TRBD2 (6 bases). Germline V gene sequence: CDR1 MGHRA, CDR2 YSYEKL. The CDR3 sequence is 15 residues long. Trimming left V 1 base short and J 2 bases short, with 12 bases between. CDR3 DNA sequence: TGCGCCAGCAGCCAAGGACTAGTCTCCCCCTACGAGCAGTACTTC. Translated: CASSQGLVSPYEQYF.

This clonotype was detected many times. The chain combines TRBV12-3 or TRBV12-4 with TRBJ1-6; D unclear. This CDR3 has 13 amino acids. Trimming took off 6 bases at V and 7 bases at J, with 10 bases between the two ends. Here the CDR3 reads CASSPQINSPLHF. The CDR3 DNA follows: TGTGCCAGCAGCCCCCAGATCAATTCACCCCTCCACTTT.

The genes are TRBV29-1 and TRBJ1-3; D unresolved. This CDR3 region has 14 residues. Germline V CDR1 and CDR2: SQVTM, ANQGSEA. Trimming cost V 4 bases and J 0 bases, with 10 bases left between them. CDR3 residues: CSVGTASSGNTIYF. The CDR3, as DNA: TGCAGCGTTGGGACGGCTAGCTCTGGAAACACCATATATTTT. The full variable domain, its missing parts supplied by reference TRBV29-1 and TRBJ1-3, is SAVISQKPSRDICQRGTSLTIQCQVDSQVTMMFWYRQQPGQSLTLIATANQGSEATYESGFVIDKFPISRPNLTFSTLTVSNMSPEDSSIYLCSVGTASSGNTIYFGEGSWLTVV.